These 14 T cell receptor beta chains were all obtained from the same sample, sequenced in a study of blood T cell repertoires in COVID-19 (dated by TCRdb to the early 2020s). Library preparation employed the immunoSEQ multiplex PCR assay. Here the immuneACCESS table is served through TCRdb, limited to in-frame sequences with V and J called. Missing clones are a known gap in these copies; in checked studies unresolved V genes cover under half, and the rest lacks a known reason. The sample includes 200,000 to 300,000 clones, with 81% observed a single time. Roughly 8% of the sample belongs to the ten largest clones. The sequenced material came from peripheral blood. The origin of the receptors is a woman aged 80 or older with COVID-19, enrolled during active disease.

The chain employs TRBV7-9 and TRBJ2-5; 8 nucleotides align to TRBD1. CDR3 length equals 15 residues. From germline, CDR1 is SEHNR and CDR2 FQNEAQ (reference sequence). The J segment lost 5 bases and the V segment lost 1 base, leaving 6 bases of the junction unmatched. CDR3 sequence (DNA): TGTGCCAGCAGCTTAGGGACAGGGCGCGCGGAGACCCAGTACTTC. The encoded protein is CASSLGTGRAETQYF.

The chain couples TRBV11-1 to TRBJ1-2, with 8 bases aligning to TRBD1. The J segment lost 0 bases and the V segment lost 5 bases, leaving 5 bases of the junction unmatched. CDR3 size: 15 residues. Looked up from germline, CDR1 is SGHAT and CDR2 is FQDESV (reference sequence). The CDR3 nucleotides read TGTGCCAGCAGCGAACCGGGACAGGCTAACTATGGCTACACCTTC. This encodes CASSEPGQANYGYTF.

J is TRBJ1-1 and V is TRBV18; 7 nucleotides match TRBD1. The germline V gene encodes CDR1 KGHSH and CDR2 LQKENI. J lost 5 bases, V lost 4 bases, and 7 bases had no gene match. The CDR3 contains 14 residues. This CDR3 reads CASSLRTGDTEAFF. The DNA of the CDR3 is TGTGCCAGCTCACTCAGAACAGGGGATACTGAAGCTTTCTTT.

The rearrangement uses TRBV5-1 and TRBJ1-3; TRBD1 agrees at 10 bases. Unmatched junction bases numbered 3, after V lost 0 bases and J lost 0 bases. The CDR3 is 17 residues long. Germline lookup yields CDR1 SGHRS and CDR2 YFSETQ. The CDR3 DNA is TGCGCCAGCAGCTTGGGGGACAGGGGCGGCTCTGGAAACACCATATATTTT. Translating gives CASSLGDRGGSGNTIYF.

Only a few counts were recorded for this clone. The rearrangement uses TRBV7-3 and TRBJ1-1, with 9 bases that match TRBD1. Germline trimming cut 6 bases from V and 7 bases from J; bases unmatched to any gene: 9. The CDR3 has 14 residues. CDR1 and CDR2 from the germline V gene are SGHTA and FQGTGA. The CDR3 reads CASSPTGGLGEAFF. The CDR3 DNA follows: TGTGCCAGCAGTCCTACAGGGGGCTTGGGTGAAGCTTTCTTT.

The chain combines TRBV7-2 with TRBJ1-5, with TRBD1 as a possible D gene (5 bases). Germline V CDR1 and CDR2: SGHTA, FQGNSA. CDR3 length equals 15 residues. V was shortened by 7 bases and J by 6 bases, with 19 bases between the two germline ends. CDR3 residues: CASNPGTGGIQPQHF. In nucleotides, the CDR3 is TGTGCCAGCAACCCCGGGACCGGGGGTATTCAGCCCCAGCATTTT.

This clone was seen a single time. The genes are TRBV28 and TRBJ1-1; D perhaps matches TRBD1 (6 bases). The ends were cut back, 4 bases at V and 7 bases at J, with 13 bases in the middle. Germline-derived CDR1 and CDR2 are MDHEN and SYDVKM. This CDR3 contains 13 residues. CDR3 loop: CASSSGTRGEAFF. The CDR3 coding sequence is TGTGCCAGCAGTTCGGGGACAAGGGGTGAAGCTTTCTTT.

The rearrangement links TRBV6-2 or TRBV6-3 to TRBJ2-3; 7 nucleotides match TRBD2. The CDR3 runs to 15 residues. CDR1 MNHEY and CDR2 SVGEGT come from the germline V gene. J lost 9 bases, V lost 0 bases, and 9 bases had no gene match. The CDR3 sequence: CASSYSGLRGGTQYF. The CDR3 DNA follows: TGTGCCAGCAGTTACTCGGGACTGCGGGGAGGGACGCAGTATTTT.

This clone appeared a single time. The chain joins TRBV7-3 to TRBJ2-5, with D hard to call. Per germline, CDR1 SGHTA and CDR2 FQGTGA. The V gene lost 1 base and the J gene lost 4 bases, with 7 bases spanning the gap. This CDR3 spans 13 amino acids. CDR3 sequence (DNA): TGTGCCAGCAGCTTAAGTCCCCGAGAGACCCAGTACTTC. It yields the protein CASSLSPRETQYF.

The chain uses TRBV7-8 and TRBJ1-2; perhaps TRBD1 as D (6 bases). CDR1 and CDR2 (germline): SGHVS, FQNEAQ. The CDR3 has 14 residues. V was pared by 1 base and J by 5 bases, with 11 bases between. This CDR3 is CASSLGTAKYGYTF. Written as DNA, the CDR3 is TGTGCCAGCAGCTTAGGGACAGCAAAATATGGCTACACCTTC.

This clone was seen a few times. This chain joins TRBV28 and TRBJ1-1, with D tentatively TRBD1 (6 bases). Per germline, CDR1 MDHEN and CDR2 SYDVKM. The CDR3 has 15 residues. Trimming removed 5 bases at V and 0 bases at J, with 13 bases between. Here the CDR3 reads CASSPAGALNTEAFF. The DNA of the CDR3 is TGTGCCAGCAGTCCGGCGGGGGCCTTGAACACTGAAGCTTTCTTT.

This clone showed up just a few times. The rearrangement links TRBV10-2 to TRBJ2-7; 13 bases line up with TRBD2. CDR3 length: 15 residues. Germline V gene data show CDR1 as WSHSY and CDR2 as SAAADI. Trimming took 5 bases from V and 2 from J; bases not matched to a gene: 3. The DNA for the CDR3 is TGCGCCAGCAGTTCCGGGACTAGCGGGACCTACGAGCAGTACTTC. This translates into CASSSGTSGTYEQYF.

The chain couples TRBV5-1 to TRBJ2-6; D unresolved. V lost 0 bases and J lost 0, with 10 bases in between. CDR3 length: 17 residues. CDR1 is SGHRS, CDR2 YFSETQ, per germline. The CDR3, as DNA: TGCGCCAGCAGCTTGGGACATGCGAGCTCTGGGGCCAACGTCCTGACTTTC. Encoded protein: CASSLGHASSGANVLTF.

This clone was picked up a small number of times. The rearrangement uses TRBV30 and TRBJ2-2; D ambiguous. Germline loops: CDR1 GTSNPN, CDR2 SVGIG (reference sequence). V lost 0 bases, J lost 4 bases, and 3 bases lay in between. The CDR3 contains 12 residues. CDR3 bases: TGTGCCTGGAGTGTCTTCACCGGGGAGCTGTTTTTT. Its translation is CAWSVFTGELFF.